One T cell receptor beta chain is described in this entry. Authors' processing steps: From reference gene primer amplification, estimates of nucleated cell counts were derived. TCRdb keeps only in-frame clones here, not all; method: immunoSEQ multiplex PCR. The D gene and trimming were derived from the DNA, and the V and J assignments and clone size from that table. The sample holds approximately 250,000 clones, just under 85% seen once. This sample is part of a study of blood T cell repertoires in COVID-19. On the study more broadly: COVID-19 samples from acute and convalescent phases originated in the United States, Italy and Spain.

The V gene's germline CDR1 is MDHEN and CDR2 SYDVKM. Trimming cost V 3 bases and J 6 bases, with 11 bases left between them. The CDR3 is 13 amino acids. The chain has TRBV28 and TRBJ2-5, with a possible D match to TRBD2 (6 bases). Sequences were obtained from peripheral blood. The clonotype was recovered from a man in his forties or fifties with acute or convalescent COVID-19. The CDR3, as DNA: TGTGCCAGCAGTTTGCGGGACTCCCAGACCCAGTACTTC. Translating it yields CASSLRDSQTQYF. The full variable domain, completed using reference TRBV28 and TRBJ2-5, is DVKVTQSSRYLVKRTGEKVFLECVQDMDHENMFWYRQDPGLGLRLIYFSYDVKMKEKGDIPEGYSVSREKKERFSLILESASTNQTSMYLCASSLRDSQTQYFGPGTRLLVL.